This TCR beta chain was sequenced in a study of technical replicates of blood from a handful of donors. TCRdb keeps only in-frame clones here, not all; method: immunoSEQ multiplex PCR. The profile shows roughly 67,000 clones, 95% to 98% of them singletons. Germline CDR1 is MNHEY and CDR2 is SMNVEV (reference sequence). Trimming removed 2 bases from V and 8 bases from J, with 10 bases in between. The CDR3 is made up of 13 amino acids. The rearrangement links TRBV27 to TRBJ2-1; maybe TRBD2 (5 bases). The sample was T cells isolated from PBMCs. This receptor was taken from a human donor in good health. The CDR3 DNA follows: TGTGCCAGCAGTTTAGCCGGGAACCATGAGCAGTTCTTC. Encoded protein: CASSLAGNHEQFF.